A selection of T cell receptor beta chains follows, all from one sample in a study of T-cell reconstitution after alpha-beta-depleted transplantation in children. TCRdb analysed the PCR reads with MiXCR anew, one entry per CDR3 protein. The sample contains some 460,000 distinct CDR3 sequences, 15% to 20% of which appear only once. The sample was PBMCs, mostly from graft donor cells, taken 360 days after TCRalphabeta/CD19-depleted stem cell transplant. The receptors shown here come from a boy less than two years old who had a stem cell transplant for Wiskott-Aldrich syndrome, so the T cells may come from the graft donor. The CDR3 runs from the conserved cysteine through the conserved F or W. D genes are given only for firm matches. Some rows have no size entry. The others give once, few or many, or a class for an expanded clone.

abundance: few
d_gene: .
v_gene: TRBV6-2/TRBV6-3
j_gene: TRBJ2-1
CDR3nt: TGTGCCAGCAGGCGCGCCAGTCTGGACTTCATAGATCATGAGCAGTTCTTC
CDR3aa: CASRRASLDFIDHEQFF

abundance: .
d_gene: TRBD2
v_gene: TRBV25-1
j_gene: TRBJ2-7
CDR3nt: TGTGCCAGCAGTGAAGTAGCGGGATCCTACGAGCAGTACTTC
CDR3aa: CASSEVAGSYEQYF

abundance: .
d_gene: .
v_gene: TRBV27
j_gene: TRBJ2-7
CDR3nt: TGTGCCAGCAGTCTACACGGAGGGTACGAGCAGTACTTC
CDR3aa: CASSLHGGYEQYF

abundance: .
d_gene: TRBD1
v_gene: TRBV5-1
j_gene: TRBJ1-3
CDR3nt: TGCGCCAGCAGCTCGGGACAGTTCTCTGGAAACACCATATATTTT
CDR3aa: CASSSGQFSGNTIYF

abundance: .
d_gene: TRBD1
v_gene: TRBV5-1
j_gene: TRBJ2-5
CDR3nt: TGCGCCAGCAGCGTGAGGGGGCTAGAGACCCAGTACTTC
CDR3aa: CASSVRGLETQYF

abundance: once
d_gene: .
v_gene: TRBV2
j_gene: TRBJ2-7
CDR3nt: TGTGCCAGCAGTAGTGAGACTACCTACGAGCAGTACTTC
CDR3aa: CASSSETTYEQYF

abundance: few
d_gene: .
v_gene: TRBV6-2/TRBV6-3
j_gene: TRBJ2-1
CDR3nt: TGTGCCAGCAGAACAGACTCCAGTGAGCAGTTCTTC
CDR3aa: CASRTDSSEQFF

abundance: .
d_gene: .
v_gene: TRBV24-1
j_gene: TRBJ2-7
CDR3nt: TGTGCCACCAGTGATTATATCGGGGCCCCCTACGAGCAGTACTTC
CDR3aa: CATSDYIGAPYEQYF

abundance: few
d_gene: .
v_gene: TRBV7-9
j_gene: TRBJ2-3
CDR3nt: TGTGCCAGCAGCTTTGGAGTGTGGGATACGCAGTATTTT
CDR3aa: CASSFGVWDTQYF

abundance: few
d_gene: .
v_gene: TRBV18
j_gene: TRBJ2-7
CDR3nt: TGTGCCAGCTCAAAGAATAGGGCCAACGAGCAGTACTTC
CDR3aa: CASSKNRANEQYF

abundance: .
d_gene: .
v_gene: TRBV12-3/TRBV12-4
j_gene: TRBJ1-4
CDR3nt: TGTGCCAGCAGCCAAGCAAGGCCAGGGGATGAAAAACTGTTTTTT
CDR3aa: CASSQARPGDEKLFF

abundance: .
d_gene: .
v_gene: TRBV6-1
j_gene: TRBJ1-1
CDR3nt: TGTGCCAGCAGCTCGGGACCCGGGGGGCGAGCTTTCTTT
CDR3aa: CASSSGPGGRAFF

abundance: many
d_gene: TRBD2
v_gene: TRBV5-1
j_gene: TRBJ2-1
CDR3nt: TGCGCCAGCAGCTGGACTAGCGGGACCCACAATGAGCAGTTCTTC
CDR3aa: CASSWTSGTHNEQFF

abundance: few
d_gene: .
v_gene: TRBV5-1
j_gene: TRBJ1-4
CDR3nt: TGCGCCAGCAGCTTGAAAAGACCGGAGGAAAAACTGTTTTTT
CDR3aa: CASSLKRPEEKLFF

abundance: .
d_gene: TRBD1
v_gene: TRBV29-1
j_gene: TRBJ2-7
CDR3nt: TGCAGCGTTGGGACAGGGGAAAACGAGCAGTACTTC
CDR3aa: CSVGTGENEQYF

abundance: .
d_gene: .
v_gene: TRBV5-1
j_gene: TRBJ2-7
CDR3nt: TGCGCCAGCAGCTTGGGGCAGGTGGAACTGGGGGAGCAGTACTTC
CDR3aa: CASSLGQVELGEQYF

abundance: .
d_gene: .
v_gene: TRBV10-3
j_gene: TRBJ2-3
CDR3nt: TGTGCCATCAGTGGAGCGGTCAGCACAGATACGCAGTATTTT
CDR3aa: CAISGAVSTDTQYF

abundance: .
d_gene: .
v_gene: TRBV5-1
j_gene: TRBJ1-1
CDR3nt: TGCGCCAGCAGCCGGACAGTGGGTGTCGGCACTGAAGCTTTCTTT
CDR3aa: CASSRTVGVGTEAFF

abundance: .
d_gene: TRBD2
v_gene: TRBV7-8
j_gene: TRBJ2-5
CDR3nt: TGTGCCAGCAGCTCTGGACTAGCGGGATGGGAGACCCAGTACTTC
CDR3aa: CASSSGLAGWETQYF

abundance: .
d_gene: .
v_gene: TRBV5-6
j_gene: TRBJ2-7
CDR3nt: TGTGCCAGCAGCTTGGAGACTCCCTACGAGCAGTACTTC
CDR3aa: CASSLETPYEQYF

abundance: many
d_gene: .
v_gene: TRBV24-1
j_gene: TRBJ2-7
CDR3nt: TGTGCCACCAGTGAAGGGGCAGGGTACGAGCAGTACTTC
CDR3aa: CATSEGAGYEQYF

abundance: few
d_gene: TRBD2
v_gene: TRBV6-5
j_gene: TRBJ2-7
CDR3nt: TGTGCCAGCAGTTATACTAGCGCAACTTACTACGAGCAGTACTTC
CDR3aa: CASSYTSATYYEQYF

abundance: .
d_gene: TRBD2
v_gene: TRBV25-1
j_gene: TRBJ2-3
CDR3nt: TGTGCCAGCAGTGGATCCCCGGGACTAGCGGGGGGGCGGGGCACAGATACGCAGTATTTT
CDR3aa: CASSGSPGLAGGRGTDTQYF

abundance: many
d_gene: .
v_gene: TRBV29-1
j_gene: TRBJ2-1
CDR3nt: TGCAGCGTTGGGACAGTTAACAATGAGCAGTTCTTC
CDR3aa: CSVGTVNNEQFF

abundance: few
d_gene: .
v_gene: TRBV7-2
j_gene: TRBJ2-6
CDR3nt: TGTGCCAGCAGCTTGGTCACAGCTGGGGCCAACGTCCTGACTTTC
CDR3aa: CASSLVTAGANVLTF

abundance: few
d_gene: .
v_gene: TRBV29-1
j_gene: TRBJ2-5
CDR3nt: TGCGGATTAGAGGAACAAGAGACCCAGTACTTC
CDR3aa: CGLEEQETQYF

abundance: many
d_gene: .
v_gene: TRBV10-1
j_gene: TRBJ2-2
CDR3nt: TGCGCCAGCAGTGAGAGTTACACCGGGGAGCTGTTTTTT
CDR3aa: CASSESYTGELFF

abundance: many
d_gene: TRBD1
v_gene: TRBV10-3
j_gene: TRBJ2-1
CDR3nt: TGTGCCATCAGTGAGGCCGGACAGGACTACAATGAGCAGTTCTTC
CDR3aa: CAISEAGQDYNEQFF

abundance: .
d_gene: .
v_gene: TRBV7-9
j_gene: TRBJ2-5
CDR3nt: TGTGCCAGCAGCGGAAAGCCAGGGAAAGGTGGAGAGACCCAGTACTTC
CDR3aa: CASSGKPGKGGETQYF

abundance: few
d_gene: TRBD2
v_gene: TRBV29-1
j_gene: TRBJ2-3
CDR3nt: TGCAGCGTTCGAGGACTAGCGAAAGATACGCAGTATTTT
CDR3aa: CSVRGLAKDTQYF

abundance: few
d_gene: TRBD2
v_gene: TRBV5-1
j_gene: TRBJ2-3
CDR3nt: TGCGCCAGCAGCTACGGACTAGCGGGGGCCCTCACAGATACGCAGTATTTT
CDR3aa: CASSYGLAGALTDTQYF

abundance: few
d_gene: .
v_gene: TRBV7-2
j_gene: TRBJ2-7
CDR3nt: TGTGCCAGCAGCCAGCCGATGATTAACTCCTACGAGCAGTACTTC
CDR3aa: CASSQPMINSYEQYF

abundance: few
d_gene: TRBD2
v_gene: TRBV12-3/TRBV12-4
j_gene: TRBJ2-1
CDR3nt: TGTGCCAGCGGATTGGGACTAGCGGGGATTGTGGAGCAGTTCTTC
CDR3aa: CASGLGLAGIVEQFF

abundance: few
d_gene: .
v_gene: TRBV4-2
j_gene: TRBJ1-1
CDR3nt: TGTGCCAGCAGCCAGACGAACACTGAAGCTTTCTTT
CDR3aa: CASSQTNTEAFF

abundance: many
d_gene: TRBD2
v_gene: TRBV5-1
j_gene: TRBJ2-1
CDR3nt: TGCGCCAGCAGCCAACTAGCGGGAGGGTATGATGAGCAGTTCTTC
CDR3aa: CASSQLAGGYDEQFF

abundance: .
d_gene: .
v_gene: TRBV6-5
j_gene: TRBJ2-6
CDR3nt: TGTGCCAGCAGTTACTCGAGGACCTCTGGGGCCAACGTCCTGACTTTC
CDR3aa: CASSYSRTSGANVLTF

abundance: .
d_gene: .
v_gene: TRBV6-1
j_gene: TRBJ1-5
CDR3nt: TGTGCCAGCAGGGGCACTCACGGCAATCAGCCCCAGCATTTT
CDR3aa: CASRGTHGNQPQHF

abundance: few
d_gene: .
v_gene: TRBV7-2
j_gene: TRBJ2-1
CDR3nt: TGTGCCAGCAGCTTAGCCTGGCGGGTCAATGAGCAGTTCTTC
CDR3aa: CASSLAWRVNEQFF

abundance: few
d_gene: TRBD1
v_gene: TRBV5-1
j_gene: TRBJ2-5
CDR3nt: TGCGCCAGCAGCTTGGCAAGGACAGGGAAAGAGACCCAGTACTTC
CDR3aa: CASSLARTGKETQYF

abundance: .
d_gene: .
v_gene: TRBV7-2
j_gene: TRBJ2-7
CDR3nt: TGTGCCAGCAGCCCACTCGGGTGGGGCTCCTACGAGCAGTACTTC
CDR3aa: CASSPLGWGSYEQYF

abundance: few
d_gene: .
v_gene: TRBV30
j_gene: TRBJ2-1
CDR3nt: TGTGCCTGGAGTGAAGGGTTGGGCAATGAGCAGTTCTTC
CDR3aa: CAWSEGLGNEQFF